The 9 T cell receptor beta chains in this list originate from one sample, sequenced in a study of T-cell memory formation after mild COVID-19. MiXCR was run by TCRdb on the 5' RACE reads, yielding one entry per CDR3 protein. The data contain roughly 580,000 distinct CDR3 sequences, around 17% of them seen just once; the ten biggest clones take up approximately 12%. Sample: PBMCs or a T cell subset sorted from them (not recorded which). The receptors stem from an adult woman who had mild COVID-19 (a few samples of this study predate the infection). Cell type and time point are not known.

The chain couples TRBV7-2 to TRBJ2-7, with 7 bases lining up with TRBD2. The CDR3 has 13 amino acids. Germline V lookup: CDR1 SGHTA, CDR2 FQGNSA. V was clipped by 5 bases and J by 6 bases; unmatched bases: 7. CDR3 region: CASSLKAGVEQYF. DNA for the CDR3: TGTGCCAGCAGCCTAAAGGCGGGAGTCGAGCAGTACTTC.

The chain employs TRBV6-5 and TRBJ1-1; 7 bases are a match to TRBD1. From germline, CDR1 is MNHEY and CDR2 SVGAGI. The CDR3 runs to 15 residues. V lost 0 bases, J lost 3 bases, and 4 bases stayed unmatched. The CDR3 DNA sequence: TGTGCCAGCAGTTACTCGGACAGGTTGGACACTGAAGCTTTCTTT. Amino acid sequence: CASSYSDRLDTEAFF.

In its sample, this clonotype was seen a few times. This chain uses TRBV7-9 with TRBJ1-1; 11 positions agree with TRBD1. There are 15 residues in the CDR3. With V trimmed by 4 bases and J by 4 bases, 5 bases remained unmatched. CDR1 and CDR2 (germline): SEHNR, FQNEAQ (reference sequence). The CDR3 spells CASSSGTGGFTEAFF. Written as DNA, the CDR3 is TGTGCCAGCAGCTCAGGGACAGGGGGGTTCACTGAAGCTTTCTTT.

This clonotype was recorded a few times. The rearrangement links TRBV10-3 to TRBJ2-7; D possibly corresponds to TRBD1 (7 bases). V was cut by 10 bases and J by 5 bases, with 21 bases left in between. The CDR3 extends over 14 amino acids. Germline V gene lookup returns CDR1 ENHRY and CDR2 SYGVKD. The CDR3 region is CATGKQGGRDEQYF. CDR3 DNA sequence: TGTGCCACCGGAAAGCAGGGGGGTCGGGACGAGCAGTACTTC.

This rearrangement joins TRBV4-3 to TRBJ2-7; perhaps TRBD2 as D (5 bases). Germline lookup yields CDR1 LGHNA and CDR2 YSLEER. The V end lost 0 bases, the J end lost 3 bases, and 12 bases lay between the germline ends. The CDR3 spans 15 residues. CDR3 residues: CASSQETGFVYEQYF. The CDR3, as DNA: TGCGCCAGCAGCCAAGAAACGGGATTCGTCTACGAGCAGTACTTC.

This clonotype was observed a handful of times. The CDR3 DNA follows: TGTGCCAGCACACGGGGGGCCAACGTCCTGACTTTC. Its protein is CASTRGANVLTF. The chain uses TRBV12-3 or TRBV12-4 and TRBJ2-6; D gene unclear. V shed 7 bases and J shed 4 bases, with 5 bases lying between them. CDR3 length: 12 residues.

The rearrangement links TRBV19 to TRBJ2-7; no definite D call. This CDR3 is 15 amino acids long. Germline V CDR1 and CDR2: LNHDA, SQIVND (reference sequence). Trimming took 6 bases from V and 0 from J, leaving 15 bases between them. The CDR3 sequence is CASSTSARGSYEQYF. The DNA for the CDR3 is TGTGCCAGTAGCACCTCAGCGCGAGGCTCCTACGAGCAGTACTTC.

This clonotype was found a few times. The rearrangement uses TRBV7-8 and TRBJ1-5; the D gene is possibly TRBD1 (5 bases). This CDR3 has 15 amino acids. Looked up from germline, CDR1 is SGHVS and CDR2 is FQNEAQ. With 5 bases removed from V and 6 bases from J, the gap between germline ends came to 17 bases. Here the CDR3 reads CASSPQGRAGQPQHF. The CDR3 nucleotides read TGTGCCAGCAGCCCCCAGGGAAGGGCTGGTCAGCCCCAGCATTTT.

This clonotype was recorded a few times. The CDR3 bases are TGCAGTGCTAGAGATATGGGAGGGGGTACCACCGGGGAGCTGTTTTTT. Its protein is CSARDMGGGTTGELFF. This chain connects TRBV20-1 to TRBJ2-2; TRBD2 is a possible D gene (7 bases). With 0 bases removed from V and 4 bases from J, the gap between germline ends came to 15 bases. The germline V gene has CDR1 DFQATT and CDR2 SNEGSKA (reference sequence). CDR3 length: 16 residues.